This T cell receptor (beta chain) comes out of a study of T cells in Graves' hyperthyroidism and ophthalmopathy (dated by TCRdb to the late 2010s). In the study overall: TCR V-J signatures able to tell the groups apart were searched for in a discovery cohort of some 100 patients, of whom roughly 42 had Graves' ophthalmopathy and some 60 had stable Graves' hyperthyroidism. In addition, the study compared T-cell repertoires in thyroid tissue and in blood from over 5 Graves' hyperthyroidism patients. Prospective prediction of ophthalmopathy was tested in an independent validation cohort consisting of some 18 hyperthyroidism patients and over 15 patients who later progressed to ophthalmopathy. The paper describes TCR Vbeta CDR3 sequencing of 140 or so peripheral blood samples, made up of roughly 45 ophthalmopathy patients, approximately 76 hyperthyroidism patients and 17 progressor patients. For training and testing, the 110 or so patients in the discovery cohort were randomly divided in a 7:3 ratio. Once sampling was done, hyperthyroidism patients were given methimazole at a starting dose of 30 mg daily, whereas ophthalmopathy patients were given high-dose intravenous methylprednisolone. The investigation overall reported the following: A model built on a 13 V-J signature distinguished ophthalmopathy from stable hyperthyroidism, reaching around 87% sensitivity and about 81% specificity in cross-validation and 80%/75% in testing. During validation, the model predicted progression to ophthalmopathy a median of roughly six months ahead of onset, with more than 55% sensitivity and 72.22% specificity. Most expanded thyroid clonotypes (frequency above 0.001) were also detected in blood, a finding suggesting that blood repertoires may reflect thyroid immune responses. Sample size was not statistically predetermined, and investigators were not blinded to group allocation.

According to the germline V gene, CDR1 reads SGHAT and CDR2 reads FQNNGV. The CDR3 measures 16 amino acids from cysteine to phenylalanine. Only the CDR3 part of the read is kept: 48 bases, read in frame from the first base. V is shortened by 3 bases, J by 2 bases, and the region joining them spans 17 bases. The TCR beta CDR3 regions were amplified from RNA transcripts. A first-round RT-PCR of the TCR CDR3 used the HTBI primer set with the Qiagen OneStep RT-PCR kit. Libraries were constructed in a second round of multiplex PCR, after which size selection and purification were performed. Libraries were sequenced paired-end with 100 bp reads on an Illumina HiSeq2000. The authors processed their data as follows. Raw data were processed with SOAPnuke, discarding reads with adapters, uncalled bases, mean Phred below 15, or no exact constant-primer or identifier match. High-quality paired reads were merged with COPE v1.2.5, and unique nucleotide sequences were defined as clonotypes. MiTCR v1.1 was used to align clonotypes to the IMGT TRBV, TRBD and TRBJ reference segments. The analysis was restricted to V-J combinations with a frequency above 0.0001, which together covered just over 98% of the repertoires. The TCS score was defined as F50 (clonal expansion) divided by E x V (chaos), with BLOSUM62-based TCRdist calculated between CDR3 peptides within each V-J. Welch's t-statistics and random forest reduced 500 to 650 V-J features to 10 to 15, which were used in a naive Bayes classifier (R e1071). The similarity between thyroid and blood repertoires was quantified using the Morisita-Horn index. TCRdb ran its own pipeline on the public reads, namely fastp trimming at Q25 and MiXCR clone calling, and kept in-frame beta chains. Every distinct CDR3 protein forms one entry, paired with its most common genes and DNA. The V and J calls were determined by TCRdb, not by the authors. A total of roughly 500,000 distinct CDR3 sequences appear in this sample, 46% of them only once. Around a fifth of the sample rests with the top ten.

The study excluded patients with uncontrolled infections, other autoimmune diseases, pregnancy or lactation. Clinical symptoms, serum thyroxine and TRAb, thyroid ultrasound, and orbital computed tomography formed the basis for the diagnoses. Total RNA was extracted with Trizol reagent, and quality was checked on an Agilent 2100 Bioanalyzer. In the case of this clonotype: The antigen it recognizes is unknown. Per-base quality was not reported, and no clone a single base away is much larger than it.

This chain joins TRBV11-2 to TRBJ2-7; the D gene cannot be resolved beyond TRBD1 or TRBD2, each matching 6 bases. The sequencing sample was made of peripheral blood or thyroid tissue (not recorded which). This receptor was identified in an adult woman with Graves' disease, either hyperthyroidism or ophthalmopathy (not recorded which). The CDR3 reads CASSLGGQPFPYEQYF. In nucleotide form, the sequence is TGTGCCAGCAGCTTGGGAGGACAGCCCTTTCCCTACGAGCAGTACTTC.